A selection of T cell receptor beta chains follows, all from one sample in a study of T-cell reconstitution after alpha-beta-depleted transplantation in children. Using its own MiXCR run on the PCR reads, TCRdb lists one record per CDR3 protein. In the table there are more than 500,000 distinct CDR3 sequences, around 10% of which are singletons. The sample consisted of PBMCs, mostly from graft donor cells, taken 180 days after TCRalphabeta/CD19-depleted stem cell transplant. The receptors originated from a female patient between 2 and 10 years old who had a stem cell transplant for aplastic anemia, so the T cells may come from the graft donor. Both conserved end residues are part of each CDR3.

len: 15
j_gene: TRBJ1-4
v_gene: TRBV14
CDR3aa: CASSQLRGPYEKLFF

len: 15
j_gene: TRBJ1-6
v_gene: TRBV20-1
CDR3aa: CSAPPGGSYNSPLHF

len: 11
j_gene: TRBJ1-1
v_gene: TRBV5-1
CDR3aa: CASREDTEAFF

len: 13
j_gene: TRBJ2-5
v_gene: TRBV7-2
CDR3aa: CASSSTTKVTQYF

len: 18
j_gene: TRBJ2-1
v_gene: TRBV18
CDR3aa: CASSPTCGSVFINNEQFF

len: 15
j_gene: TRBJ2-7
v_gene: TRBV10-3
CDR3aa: CAISERTTSSYEQYF

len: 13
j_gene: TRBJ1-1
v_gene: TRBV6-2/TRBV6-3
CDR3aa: CASRTGLNTEAFF

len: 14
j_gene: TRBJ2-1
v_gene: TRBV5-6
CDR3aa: CASSLVKREGEQFF

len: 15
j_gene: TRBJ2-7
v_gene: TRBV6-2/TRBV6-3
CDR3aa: CASSAPGQSTYEQYF

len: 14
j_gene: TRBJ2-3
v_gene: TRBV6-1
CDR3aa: CASSRTSSTDTQYF

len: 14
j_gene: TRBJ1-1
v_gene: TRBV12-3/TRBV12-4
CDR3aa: CASTKSGQNTEAFF

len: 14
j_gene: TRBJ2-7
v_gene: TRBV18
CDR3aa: CASSPQTGGSEQYF

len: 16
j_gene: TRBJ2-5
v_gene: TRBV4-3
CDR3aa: CASSPTTRSYQETQYF

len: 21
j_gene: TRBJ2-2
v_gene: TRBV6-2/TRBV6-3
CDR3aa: CASSPRTGKGLAGLNTGELFF

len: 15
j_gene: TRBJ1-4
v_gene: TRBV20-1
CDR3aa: CSANALRQGFEKLFF

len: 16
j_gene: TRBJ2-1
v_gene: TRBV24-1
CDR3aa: CATSEIAGAYYNEQFF

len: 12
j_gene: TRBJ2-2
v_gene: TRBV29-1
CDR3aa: CSGGLYTGELFF

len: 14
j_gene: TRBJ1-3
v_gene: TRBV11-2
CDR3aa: CASSRDRESYTIYF

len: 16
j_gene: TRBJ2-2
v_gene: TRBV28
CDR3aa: CASSSLTTANTGELFF

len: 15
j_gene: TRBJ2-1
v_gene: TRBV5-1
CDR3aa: CASSFRSGIYNEQFF

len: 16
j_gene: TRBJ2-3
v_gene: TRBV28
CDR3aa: CASRSLTSGYTDTQYF

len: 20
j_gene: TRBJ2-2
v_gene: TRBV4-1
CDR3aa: CASSPKELAAHLGNTGELFF

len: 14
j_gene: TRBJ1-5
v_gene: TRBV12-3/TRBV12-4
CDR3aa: CASSLGGTTQPQHF

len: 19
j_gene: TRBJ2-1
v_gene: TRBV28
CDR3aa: CASSLISGRAKPNYNEQFF

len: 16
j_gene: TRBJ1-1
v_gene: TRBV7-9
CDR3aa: CASSFSLGTGNTEAFF

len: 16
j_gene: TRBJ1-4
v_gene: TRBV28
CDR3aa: CASSPSGPGRGEKLFF

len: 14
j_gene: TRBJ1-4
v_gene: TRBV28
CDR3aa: CASSFGGSGEKLFF

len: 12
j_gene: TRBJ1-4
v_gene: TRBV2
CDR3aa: CARRGTNEKLFF

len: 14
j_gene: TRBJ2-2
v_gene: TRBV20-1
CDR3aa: CSADPRSSGGELFF

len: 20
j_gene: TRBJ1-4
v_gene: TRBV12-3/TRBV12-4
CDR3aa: CASRPGLEGRPGGRREKLFF

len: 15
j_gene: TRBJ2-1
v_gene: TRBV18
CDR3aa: CASSPLTSGSNEQFF

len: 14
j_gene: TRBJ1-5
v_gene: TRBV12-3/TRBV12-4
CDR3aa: CASSLGTPNQPQHF

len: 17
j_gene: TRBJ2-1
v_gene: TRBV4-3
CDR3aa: CASSQRSRYLAHNEQFF